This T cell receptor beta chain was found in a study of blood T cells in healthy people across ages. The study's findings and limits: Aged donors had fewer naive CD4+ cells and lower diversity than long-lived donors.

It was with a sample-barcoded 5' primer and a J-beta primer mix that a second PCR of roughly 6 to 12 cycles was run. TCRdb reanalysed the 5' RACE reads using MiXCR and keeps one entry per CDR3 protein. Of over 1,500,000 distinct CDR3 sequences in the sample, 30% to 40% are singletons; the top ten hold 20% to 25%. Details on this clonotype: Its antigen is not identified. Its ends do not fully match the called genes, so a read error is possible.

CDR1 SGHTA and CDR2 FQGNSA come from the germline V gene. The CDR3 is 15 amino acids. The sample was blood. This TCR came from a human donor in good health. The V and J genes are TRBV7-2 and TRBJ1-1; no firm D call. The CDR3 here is CASSLDSVMNTEAFF. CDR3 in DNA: TGTGCCAGCAGCTTAGACAGCGTCATGAACACAGAAGCTTTCTTT.